Sequencing of this T cell receptor beta chain was carried out in a study of patients and donors after allogeneic stem cell transplantation. Each CDR3 protein gets one entry after TCRdb re-called the RT-PCR reads with MiXCR. The table has 920,000 or so distinct CDR3 sequences, approximately 18% seen once. V lost 8 bases, J lost 4 bases, and 21 bases lay in between. This CDR3 spans 16 amino acids. A few counts support this clonotype. The chain couples TRBV12-3 or TRBV12-4 to TRBJ1-5, with D perhaps matching TRBD1 (6 bases). This TCR came from a human donor who was either an allogeneic HSCT recipient or a stem cell or donor lymphocyte infusion donor (not recorded which). It is not recorded whose cells these are; they may come from a transplant donor. Sequencing was done on a sample of blood, either unsorted or a sorted T cell fraction (not recorded which). The CDR3 loop is CASSMGGRSGNQPQHF. CDR3 sequence (DNA): TGTGCCAGCTCGATGGGGGGCAGATCGGGTAATCAGCCCCAGCATTTT.